This T cell receptor (beta chain) was documented in a study of T cells in Graves' hyperthyroidism and ophthalmopathy. The junction had 16 bases not matched to a gene; V was cut back by 6 bases and J by 8 bases. CDR3 length: 15 residues. The germline V gene encodes CDR1 DFQATT and CDR2 SNEGSKA (reference sequence). Hyperthyroidism patients were newly diagnosed, had disease duration under 2 months, and were aged 18 to 65 years. Researchers took RNA transcripts and amplified the TCR beta CDR3 regions from them. The primer set for the first-round RT-PCR of the TCR CDR3 was HTBI. TCRdb independently ran MiXCR on the multiplex PCR reads; one entry per CDR3 protein. The sample records around 200,000 distinct CDR3 sequences, about 17% being singletons.

This TCR came from a woman in her 50s with Graves' hyperthyroidism. The sample comprised blood. The chain carries TRBV20-1 and TRBJ2-1; 7 bases agree with TRBD2. This CDR3 is CSARSILPGGDEQFF. DNA of the CDR3: TGCAGTGCGAGAAGTATCTTACCTGGGGGGGATGAGCAGTTCTTC.